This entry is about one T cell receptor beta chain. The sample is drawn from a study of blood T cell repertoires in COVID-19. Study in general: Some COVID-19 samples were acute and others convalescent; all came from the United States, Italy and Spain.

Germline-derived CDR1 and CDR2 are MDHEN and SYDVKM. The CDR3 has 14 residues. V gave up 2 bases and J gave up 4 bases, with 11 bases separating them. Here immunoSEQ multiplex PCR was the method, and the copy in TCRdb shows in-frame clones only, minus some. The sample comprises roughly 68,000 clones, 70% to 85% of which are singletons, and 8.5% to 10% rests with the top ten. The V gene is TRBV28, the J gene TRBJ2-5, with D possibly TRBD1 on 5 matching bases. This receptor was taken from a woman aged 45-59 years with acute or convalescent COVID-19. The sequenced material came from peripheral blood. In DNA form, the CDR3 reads TGTGCCAGCAGTTTAGGGGCTACCATAGAGACCCAGTACTTC. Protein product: CASSLGATIETQYF.